These 9 T cell receptor beta chains share one sample of origin, sequenced in a study of T cell responses to AZD1222 COVID-19 vaccine. Sequencing used immunoSEQ multiplex PCR; TCRdb keeps in-frame clones, though not all of them. The sample lists roughly 35,000 clones, over 75% occurring once. This specimen consisted of peripheral blood, obtained 28 days after the second AZD1222 dose. The receptors stem from an adult who received the AZD1222 COVID-19 vaccine.

The chain couples TRBV4-2 to TRBJ2-6; no clear D. CDR3 size: 16 residues. The V and J ends lost 0 bases and 0 bases respectively, with 6 bases between them. Per germline, CDR1 LGHNA and CDR2 YNFKEQ. CDR3 nucleotide sequence: TGTGCCAGCAGCCAAGAAGAAAGCTCTGGGGCCAACGTCCTGACTTTC. Encoded protein: CASSQEESSGANVLTF.

The chain is built from TRBV28 and TRBJ2-7; 7 bases align to TRBD1. Germline V gene data show CDR1 as MDHEN and CDR2 as SYDVKM. The V and J ends lost 6 bases and 6 bases, in that order; junction bases with no gene match: 11. The CDR3 has 14 residues. The CDR3 bases are TGTGCCAGCAGGCCGACAGGGTCTGTACTCGAGCAGTACTTC. Its protein product is CASRPTGSVLEQYF. Filled out from reference TRBV28 and TRBJ2-7, the complete variable domain reads DVKVTQSSRYLVKRTGEKVFLECVQDMDHENMFWYRQDPGLGLRLIYFSYDVKMKEKGDIPEGYSVSREKKERFSLILESASTNQTSMYLCASRPTGSVLEQYFGPGTRLTVT.

The gene calls are TRBV3-1 (or the pseudogene TRBV3-2) and TRBJ1-4; no clear D. V shed 6 bases and J shed 10 bases, with 15 bases lying between them. The CDR3 runs to 13 residues. Germline V gives CDR1 LGHDT, CDR2 YNNKEL (reference sequence). CDR3 DNA sequence: TGTGCCAGCAGGGGCCAATCCAACCCAAAACTGTTTTTT. This gives the protein CASRGQSNPKLFF.

The rearrangement links TRBV7-2 to TRBJ2-1; 13 bases match TRBD2. With V trimmed by 6 bases and J by 1 base, 6 bases remained unmatched. This CDR3 contains 17 residues. Germline CDR1 and CDR2: SGHTA and FQGNSA. CDR3 in amino acids: CASRPTSGGQSYNEQFF. CDR3 DNA: TGTGCCAGCAGACCGACTAGCGGGGGGCAGTCCTACAATGAGCAGTTCTTC.

This chain links TRBV28 with TRBJ2-2; maybe TRBD1 (5 bases). CDR3 length: 15 amino acids. Germline-derived CDR1 and CDR2 are MDHEN and SYDVKM. V dropped 7 bases and J dropped 0 bases, with 12 bases sitting between them. CDR3: CASTQGGSNTGELFF. Written as DNA, the CDR3 is TGTGCCAGCACTCAGGGTGGATCGAACACCGGGGAGCTGTTTTTT.

The J gene is TRBJ2-1, the V gene TRBV19; no definite D call. The germline V and J ends were trimmed by 7 bases and 4 bases, with 14 bases remaining between them. There are 14 residues in the CDR3. The germline gives CDR1 LNHDA, CDR2 SQIVND (reference sequence). The CDR3 DNA is TGTGCCAGTAAAGCCGGATCGAATTACAATGAGCAGTTCTTC. Protein: CASKAGSNYNEQFF.

The chain couples TRBV28 to TRBJ1-2; 9 bases are a match to TRBD1. The CDR3 has 12 residues. V shed 5 bases and J 7 bases; nucleotides not matched to a gene: 2. The germline V gene encodes CDR1 MDHEN and CDR2 SYDVKM. In DNA, the CDR3 is TGTGCCAGCAGTACAGGGGGCAGTGGCTACACCTTC. The encoded protein is CASSTGGSGYTF.

The chain has TRBV20-1 and TRBJ1-3, with TRBD1 matching over 8 bases. The germline V gene encodes CDR1 DFQATT and CDR2 SNEGSKA (reference sequence). The CDR3 is 15 residues long. Trimming at V came to 3 bases and at J to 3 bases, leaving 7 bases not matched to a gene. The chain's CDR3 is CSASGSGGGGNTIYF. The CDR3 DNA follows: TGCAGTGCTAGTGGATCAGGGGGCGGTGGAAACACCATATATTTT.

The chain employs TRBV19 and TRBJ2-2; D ambiguous. CDR1 is LNHDA and CDR2 is SQIVND in the germline V gene (reference sequence). The V gene lost 4 bases and the J gene lost 1 base, with 7 bases spanning the gap. The CDR3 covers 14 residues. CDR3 loop: CASSRSENTGELFF. CDR3 bases: TGTGCCAGTAGTAGGTCAGAGAACACCGGGGAGCTGTTTTTT.